A single sample gave rise to the 2 T cell receptor beta chains below, sequenced in a study of T cell responses to AZD1222 COVID-19 vaccine. Clones were read by immunoSEQ multiplex PCR, and TCRdb kept only the in-frame ones, dropping some. Here the sample spans some 170,000 clones, 92% being singletons. The source was peripheral blood, collected on day 0 of MenACWY control vaccination. These receptors were obtained from an adult in good health.

The chain recombines TRBV14 with TRBJ1-2; D is uncertain. There are 13 residues in the CDR3. Trimming cost V 2 bases and J 4 bases, with 8 bases left between them. The V gene's germline CDR1 is SGHDN and CDR2 FVKESK. The CDR3 nucleotides read TGTGCCAGCAGCCAATGGAGCGTCTATGGCTACACCTTC. Protein sequence: CASSQWSVYGYTF.

This chain links TRBV5-1 with TRBJ1-2; maybe TRBD1 (5 bases). CDR3 length: 15 amino acids. CDR1 SGHRS and CDR2 YFSETQ come from the germline V gene. V lost 0 bases and J lost 0, with 9 bases in between. The CDR3 bases are TGCGCCAGCAGCTTGGGGGGCAGCGCTAACTATGGCTACACCTTC. It codes for CASSLGGSANYGYTF. The full variable domain, completed using reference TRBV5-1 and TRBJ1-2, is KAGVTQTPRYLIKTRGQQVTLSCSPISGHRSVSWYQQTPGQGLQFLFEYFSETQRNKGNFPGRFSGRQFSNSRSEMNVSTLELGDSALYLCASSLGGSANYGYTFGSGTRLTVV.